The 29 T cell receptor beta chains presented below share a single source sample, sequenced in a study of cytomegalovirus exposure and HLA in healthy donors. PCR was performed using 60 Vbeta and 13 Jbeta primers. Generated by immunoSEQ multiplex PCR, the TCRdb table keeps only in-frame clones and is missing some. This sample contains just over 200,000 clones. Sequenced: PBMCs. The receptors stem from a girl aged 2 to 10 in good health and CMV-seropositive.

This rearrangement joins TRBV6-1 to TRBJ1-2; tentatively, D is TRBD1 (5 bases). Germline-derived CDR1 and CDR2 are MNHNS and SASEGT. The germline V and J ends were trimmed by 3 bases and 8 bases, with 16 bases remaining between them. The CDR3 length is 14 residues. The CDR3 sequence is CASSEAWGEGGYTF. CDR3 sequence (DNA): TGTGCCAGCAGTGAGGCGTGGGGGGAAGGCGGCTACACCTTC.

The chain uses TRBV11-2 and TRBJ2-1, with D maybe TRBD1 (6 bases). The CDR3 length is 13 residues. Germline values: CDR1 SGHAT, CDR2 FQNNGV. Trimming left V 0 bases short and J 9 bases short, with 9 bases between. CDR3 amino acids: CASSLEGAGEQFF. The DNA for the CDR3 is TGTGCCAGCAGCTTAGAGGGGGCAGGTGAGCAGTTCTTC.

The V call is TRBV5-6, the J call TRBJ2-5; D not resolved. The CDR3 contains 13 residues. CDR1 and CDR2 (germline): SGHDT, YYEEEE. Trimming removed 0 bases from V and 5 bases from J, with 8 bases in between. DNA of the CDR3: TGTGCCAGCAGCTTGGGGGCCGTGGAGACCCAGTACTTC. Residues: CASSLGAVETQYF.

V gene TRBV19 combines with J gene TRBJ2-1, with TRBD1 matching 7 bases. V lost 3 bases, J lost 5 bases, and 13 bases stayed unmatched. Germline V lookup: CDR1 LNHDA, CDR2 SQIVND (reference sequence). The length of the CDR3 is 17 residues. DNA of the CDR3: TGTGCCAGTAGTATCACAGGGGCGAATACTTTTAACAATGAGCAGTTCTTC. Residues: CASSITGANTFNNEQFF.

The V and J genes are TRBV7-9 and TRBJ1-4, with 8 bases matching TRBD1. V was clipped by 3 bases and J by 8 bases; unmatched bases: 8. From germline, CDR1 is SEHNR and CDR2 FQNEAQ (reference sequence). This CDR3 spans 15 amino acids. CDR3 amino acids: CASSLITQGDEKLFF. Here the CDR3 DNA reads TGTGCCAGCAGCTTGATAACACAGGGGGACGAAAAACTGTTTTTT. The complete variable domain, with remaining parts taken from reference TRBV7-9 and TRBJ1-4, reads DTGVSQNPRHKITKRGQNVTFRCDPISEHNRLYWYRQTLGQGPEFLTYFQNEAQLEKSRLLSDRFSAERPKGSFSTLEIQRTEQGDSAMYLCASSLITQGDEKLFFGSGTQLSVL.

The genes are TRBV5-4 and TRBJ1-2; D gene ambiguous. CDR3 length: 12 amino acids. Between the trimmed V and J ends, which lost 3 bases and 1 base, there was a span of 4 bases. The germline V gene encodes CDR1 SGHNT and CDR2 YYREEE (reference sequence). In DNA, the CDR3 is TGTGCCAGCAGCTCTCTTAACTATGGCTACACCTTC. Translation gives CASSSLNYGYTF.

This chain joins TRBV7-8 and TRBJ2-7; D possibly corresponds to TRBD2 (5 bases). V gave up 1 base and J gave up 7 bases, with 8 bases separating them. Germline V gives CDR1 SGHVS, CDR2 FQNEAQ. CDR3 size: 12 residues. The CDR3 sequence: CASSLGPGEQYF. The DNA for the CDR3 is TGTGCCAGCAGCTTAGGCCCGGGGGAGCAGTACTTC.

Worth noting for this clone: The sample carries other DNA sequences with the same CDR3. This chain joins TRBV2 and TRBJ1-1; D is perhaps TRBD1 (5 bases). V lost 7 bases and J lost 6, with 15 bases in between. Per the germline V gene, CDR1 is SNHLY and CDR2 is FYNNEI. The CDR3 totals 13 residues. CDR3 bases: TGTGCCAGCACTCAGGGTCGCAACTCTGAAGCTTTCTTT. The encoded protein is CASTQGRNSEAFF.

This chain links TRBV18 with TRBJ2-3, with D perhaps matching TRBD2 (6 bases). Trimming took 1 base from V and 0 from J, leaving 14 bases between them. The CDR3 runs to 17 residues. Germline CDR1 reads KGHSH; CDR2 reads LQKENI. The CDR3 loop reads CASSPLGTGTSTDTQYF. In nucleotides, the CDR3 is TGTGCCAGCTCACCACTTGGGACTGGAACTAGCACAGATACGCAGTATTTT. Based on the CDR3 plus reference TRBV18 and TRBJ2-3, the full variable domain is NAGVMQNPRHLVRRRGQEARLRCSPMKGHSHVYWYRQLPEEGLKFMVYLQKENIIDESGMPKERFSAEFPKEGPSILRIQQVVRGDSAAYFCASSPLGTGTSTDTQYFGPGTRLTVL.

The V call is TRBV5-1, the J call TRBJ2-1; 10 bases agree with TRBD1. Germline V CDR1 and CDR2: SGHRS, YFSETQ. This CDR3 is built from 18 residues. V trimming: 0 bases; J trimming: 1 base; junction bases outside the gene matches: 7. The CDR3 sequence is CASSLVGGTGESYNEQFF. The DNA of the CDR3 is TGCGCCAGCAGCTTGGTGGGGGGGACAGGGGAATCCTACAATGAGCAGTTCTTC.

The chain is built from TRBV7-9 and TRBJ1-2; D is unclear. CDR1 and CDR2 from the germline V gene are SEHNR and FQNEAQ (reference sequence). The V gene lost 5 bases and the J gene lost 6 bases, with 19 bases spanning the gap. The CDR3 length is 15 residues. In nucleotides, the CDR3 is TGTGCCAGCAGCGATATTCCCGGGTCGGGAAATGGCTACACCTTC. It codes for CASSDIPGSGNGYTF.

This chain connects TRBV10-2 to TRBJ2-7, with D possibly TRBD2 on 5 matching bases. The CDR3 covers 16 residues. The V end was cut by 1 base, the J end by 2 bases, with 15 bases between. Germline V CDR1 and CDR2: WSHSY, SAAADI. CDR3 nucleotides: TGCGCCAGCAGTGAGTTGAAGGAGAGCGGTCCCTACGAGCAGTACTTC. Translation: CASSELKESGPYEQYF.

This chain links TRBV19 with TRBJ1-1, with D perhaps TRBD1 (6 bases). The CDR3 loop spans 16 amino acids. The V gene's germline CDR1 is LNHDA and CDR2 SQIVND (reference sequence). V was pared by 1 base and J by 0 bases, with 12 bases between. The CDR3, as DNA: TGTGCCAGTAGTATAGCAGGGGTGTCAATGAACACTGAAGCTTTCTTT. Encoded protein: CASSIAGVSMNTEAFF. Variable domain in full (rest from reference TRBV19 and TRBJ1-1): DGGITQSPKYLFRKEGQNVTLSCEQNLNHDAMYWYRQDPGQGLRLIYYSQIVNDFQKGDIAEGYSVSREKKESFPLTVTSAQKNPTAFYLCASSIAGVSMNTEAFFGQGTRLTVV.

The V gene is TRBV5-6, the J gene TRBJ1-1; TRBD1 is a possible D gene (5 bases). Germline lookup yields CDR1 SGHDT and CDR2 YYEEEE. Trimming removed 6 bases at V and 11 bases at J, with 17 bases between. This CDR3 is 12 amino acids long. The CDR3 here is CASTDPGGDAFF. CDR3 nucleotides: TGTGCCAGCACAGATCCCGGGGGTGATGCTTTCTTT.

The rearrangement joins TRBV5-1 to TRBJ2-5, with 7 bases lining up with TRBD2. Per the germline V gene, CDR1 is SGHRS and CDR2 is YFSETQ. Losses at the gene ends were 6 bases for V and 5 bases for J; bases not matched to a gene: 10. This CDR3 region has 14 residues. CDR3 sequence: CASNLASGEETQYF. In DNA, the CDR3 is TGCGCCAGCAACCTCGCTAGCGGAGAGGAGACCCAGTACTTC.

V is TRBV6-1 and J is TRBJ2-2; TRBD2 agrees at 7 bases. The length of the CDR3 is 15 residues. V dropped 5 bases and J dropped 6; count of bases not matched to a gene: 9. Germline CDR1 MNHNS, CDR2 SASEGT. CDR3: CASSWVGGLAGELFF. The DNA of the CDR3 is TGTGCCAGCAGTTGGGTGGGGGGGTTAGCCGGGGAGCTGTTTTTT.

The V and J genes are TRBV5-1 and TRBJ2-2, with 8 bases matching TRBD1. Germline CDR1 and CDR2: SGHRS and YFSETQ. The CDR3 has 16 residues. V trimming: 4 bases; J trimming: 5 bases; junction bases outside the gene matches: 10. CDR3 protein: CASSPQGATETGELFF. CDR3 bases: TGCGCCAGCAGCCCCCAGGGGGCAACAGAGACCGGGGAGCTGTTTTTT.

CDR3 in amino acids: CASMGTVKEQYF. The CDR3 region has the DNA TGTGCCAGTATGGGGACAGTAAAAGAGCAGTACTTC. This chain links TRBV19 with TRBJ2-5; 7 nucleotides align to TRBD1. V dropped 7 bases and J dropped 11; count of bases not matched to a gene: 10. The V gene's germline CDR1 is LNHDA and CDR2 SQIVND (reference sequence). The length of the CDR3 is 12 residues.

The chain joins TRBV18 to TRBJ1-3, with 8 bases fitting TRBD1. V was clipped by 2 bases and J by 0 bases; unmatched bases: 3. From germline, CDR1 is KGHSH and CDR2 LQKENI. The CDR3 covers 16 residues. Here the CDR3 reads CASSPGTGLSGNTIYF. The CDR3 nucleotides are TGTGCCAGCTCACCAGGGACAGGCCTCTCTGGAAACACCATATATTTT. The full variable domain, in which reference TRBV18 and TRBJ1-3 provide the parts outside the CDR3, is NAGVMQNPRHLVRRRGQEARLRCSPMKGHSHVYWYRQLPEEGLKFMVYLQKENIIDESGMPKERFSAEFPKEGPSILRIQQVVRGDSAAYFCASSPGTGLSGNTIYFGEGSWLTVV.

V usage is TRBV19 and J usage is TRBJ1-5; D is unclear. Deletions cut 4 bases from V and 3 bases from J, with 22 bases between. From germline, CDR1 is LNHDA and CDR2 SQIVND (reference sequence). The length of the CDR3 is 18 residues. The CDR3 is CASSKPSKLSASNQPQHF. The CDR3 bases are TGTGCCAGTAGTAAGCCTAGTAAGCTGTCAGCTTCCAATCAGCCCCAGCATTTT.

The chain employs TRBV6-5 and TRBJ2-1, with D unresolved. V shed 5 bases and J shed 0 bases, with 8 bases lying between them. There are 14 residues in the CDR3. Per the germline V gene, CDR1 is MNHEY and CDR2 is SVGAGI. CDR3 loop: CASSSAISYNEQFF. In DNA, the CDR3 is TGTGCCAGCAGTAGCGCTATCTCCTACAATGAGCAGTTCTTC.

V is TRBV5-1 and J is TRBJ2-2; 7 bases agree with TRBD2. Trimming cost V 4 bases and J 0 bases; bases outside gene matches: 9. CDR1 is SGHRS, CDR2 YFSETQ, per germline. The length of the CDR3 is 17 residues. CDR3 region: CASSPRASGTNTGELFF. CDR3 DNA: TGCGCCAGCAGCCCCCGGGCGAGCGGGACGAACACCGGGGAGCTGTTTTTT.

The rearrangement uses TRBV4-2 and TRBJ1-1; possible D gene TRBD1, 6 bases. V lost 1 base and J 4 bases, leaving 13 bases between the germline ends. This CDR3 has 15 residues. The germline CDR1 and CDR2 sequences are LGHNA and YNFKEQ. The CDR3 loop reads CASSQVSGVGTEAFF. The DNA for the CDR3 is TGTGCCAGCAGCCAAGTCTCAGGGGTGGGCACTGAAGCTTTCTTT.

The CDR3 bases are TGTGCCAGCAGCCGAGGTAGAATAGCGGCCCCCTACAATGAGCAGTTCTTC. It encodes CASSRGRIAAPYNEQFF. The chain carries TRBV7-9 and TRBJ2-1, with D possibly being TRBD2 (6 bases). The CDR3 runs to 17 residues. V lost 5 bases, J lost 2 bases, and 19 bases lay in between. Germline V lookup: CDR1 SEHNR, CDR2 FQNEAQ (reference sequence).

The rearrangement uses TRBV2 and TRBJ2-7; 10 bases fit TRBD1. The V segment lost 5 bases and the J segment 0 bases; nucleotides outside the gene matches: 22. CDR3 length: 21 residues. Germline V gene data show CDR1 as SNHLY and CDR2 as FYNNEI. The CDR3 spells CASSIPTPGQGPHSPSYEQYF. The CDR3, as DNA: TGTGCCAGCAGTATACCGACCCCGGGACAGGGGCCCCACTCCCCCTCCTACGAGCAGTACTTC.

The rearrangement uses TRBV4-2 and TRBJ2-1; a weak D match, TRBD2 (6 bases). In germline, CDR1 is LGHNA, CDR2 YNFKEQ. The CDR3 is 15 amino acids. Trimming left V 0 bases short and J 3 bases short, with 9 bases between. CDR3 region: CASSQDRGGYNEQFF. In DNA form, the CDR3 reads TGTGCCAGCAGCCAAGATCGGGGAGGCTACAATGAGCAGTTCTTC.

The chain joins TRBV9 to TRBJ2-5; D unclear. In germline, CDR1 is SGDLS, CDR2 YYNGEE. The V end was cut by 0 bases, the J end by 5 bases, with 8 bases between. This CDR3 is built from 13 residues. The CDR3 region is CASSVVGTETQYF. The CDR3 DNA sequence: TGTGCCAGCAGCGTAGTCGGTACGGAGACCCAGTACTTC.

This sequence joins TRBV5-1 and TRBJ2-1; 8 bases map to TRBD1. From germline, CDR1 is SGHRS and CDR2 YFSETQ. V lost 3 bases and J lost 0; bases outside the gene matches: 8. The CDR3 is 17 residues long. The CDR3 sequence: CASSYTFTGGSYNEQFF. The CDR3 DNA is TGCGCCAGCAGCTACACCTTTACAGGGGGCTCCTACAATGAGCAGTTCTTC.

This chain connects TRBV6-1 to TRBJ1-5, with D tentatively TRBD1 (6 bases). Germline CDR1 is MNHNS and CDR2 is SASEGT. The CDR3 extends over 18 amino acids. With 0 bases removed from V and 1 base from J, the gap between germline ends came to 16 bases. The CDR3 protein is CASSEARRTDWSNQPQHF. CDR3 nucleotides: TGTGCCAGCAGTGAAGCTCGACGGACAGATTGGAGCAATCAGCCCCAGCATTTT.